This entry describes one T cell receptor beta chain. The authors prepared the TCRbeta library with unique molecular identifiers. TCRdb used MiXCR to reprocess the PCR reads, holding one entry per CDR3 protein. The sample has some 290,000 distinct CDR3 sequences; over 8% are singletons. The sample belongs to a study of T-cell reconstitution after alpha-beta-depleted transplantation in children. CDR1 is SGHDT and CDR2 is YYEEEE in the germline V gene. Trimming left V 1 base short and J 6 bases short, with 11 bases between. The CDR3 sequence is 14 residues long. The genes are TRBV5-6 and TRBJ1-5; D not certain. The input for sequencing was PBMCs from the stem cell graft donor, taken from the stem cell graft. The receptor comes from a human donor who donated a stem cell graft to a child with SCID. The CDR3, as DNA: TGTGCCAGCAGCTTGTGGGGTCTTGGTCAGCCCCAGCATTTT. Encoded protein: CASSLWGLGQPQHF. The complete variable domain, with remaining parts taken from reference TRBV5-6 and TRBJ1-5, reads DAGVTQSPTHLIKTRGQQVTLRCSPKSGHDTVSWYQQALGQGPQFIFQYYEEEERQRGNFPDRFSGHQFPNYSSELNVNALLLGDSALYLCASSLWGLGQPQHFGDGTRLSIL.